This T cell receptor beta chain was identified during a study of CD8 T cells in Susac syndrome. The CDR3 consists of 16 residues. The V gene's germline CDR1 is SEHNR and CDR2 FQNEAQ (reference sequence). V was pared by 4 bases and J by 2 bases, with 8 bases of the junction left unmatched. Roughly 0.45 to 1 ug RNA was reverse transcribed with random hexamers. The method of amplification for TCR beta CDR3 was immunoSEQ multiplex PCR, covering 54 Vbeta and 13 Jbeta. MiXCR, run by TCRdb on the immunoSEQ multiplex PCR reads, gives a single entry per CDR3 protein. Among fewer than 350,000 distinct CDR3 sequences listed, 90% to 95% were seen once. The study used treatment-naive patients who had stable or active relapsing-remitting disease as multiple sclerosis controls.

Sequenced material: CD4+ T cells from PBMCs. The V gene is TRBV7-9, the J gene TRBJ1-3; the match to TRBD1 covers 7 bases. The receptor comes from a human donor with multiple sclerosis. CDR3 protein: CASSSRQGRTGNTIYF. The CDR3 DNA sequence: TGTGCCAGCAGCTCCCGACAGGGAAGAACTGGAAACACCATATATTTT.